The table lists the clone carrying this TCR beta chain with a few counts. Alongside a J-beta primer mix, a sample-barcoded 5' primer served in a second PCR lasting about 6 to 11 cycles. Via MiXCR, TCRdb re-called the 5' RACE reads, giving one row per CDR3 protein. The sample shows about 1.5 million distinct CDR3 sequences, 42% of them seen only once. This sample is part of a study of blood T cells in healthy people across ages. This CDR3 is built from 16 residues. V lost 0 bases, J lost 2 bases, and 11 bases lay in between. From germline, CDR1 is KGHSH and CDR2 LQKENI. V gene TRBV18 combines with J gene TRBJ2-4; maybe TRBD1 (5 bases). The sample was blood. This TCR came from a woman younger than 35 in good health. The CDR3 loop reads CASSPPLQASKNIQYF. The DNA for the CDR3 is TGTGCCAGCTCACCACCTCTACAGGCCTCCAAAAACATTCAGTACTTC.